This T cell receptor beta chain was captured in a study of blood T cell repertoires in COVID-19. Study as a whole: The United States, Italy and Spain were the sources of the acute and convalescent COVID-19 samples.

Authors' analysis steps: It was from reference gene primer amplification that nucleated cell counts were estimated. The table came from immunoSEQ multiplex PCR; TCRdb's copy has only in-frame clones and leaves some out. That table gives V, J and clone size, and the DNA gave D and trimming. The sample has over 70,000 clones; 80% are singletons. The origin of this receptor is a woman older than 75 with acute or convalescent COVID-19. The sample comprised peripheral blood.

The chain's CDR3 is CASSRGGEQFF. CDR3 nucleotides: TGTGCCAGCAGCCGGGGGGGTGAGCAGTTCTTC. V and J are TRBV7-9 and TRBJ2-1; TRBD2 aligns across 8 bases. The length of the CDR3 is 11 residues. CDR1 and CDR2 from the germline V gene are SEHNR and FQNEAQ (reference sequence). The V segment lost 5 bases and the J segment 9 bases; nucleotides outside the gene matches: 0.